These T cell receptor beta chains were read from a single sample in a study of beta chain features in type 1 diabetes. The method was immunoSEQ multiplex PCR; TCRdb's version includes in-frame clones alone and lacks a portion of them. The data show 900,000 or so clones, roughly 15% seen once. Sequenced material: naive CD4+ T cells from blood. The source of these receptors is a woman aged 18-35 years in good health. The CDR3 runs from the conserved cysteine through the conserved F or W. A D gene is named only where the DNA matches it firmly. The listing skips clone size in some rows; elsewhere it reads once, few, many or a size class.

j_call clone_size cdr3_length v_call d_call cdr3_nt cdr3_aa
TRBJ2-1 . 16 TRBV5-1 . TGCGCCAGCAGCTTGCAACATATGGGTACTGAAAATGAGCAGTTCTTC CASSLQHMGTENEQFF
TRBJ1-2 few 12 TRBV2 . TGTGCCAGCAGTCAGCTCTCCTATGGCTACACCTTC CASSQLSYGYTF
TRBJ1-2 few 12 TRBV7-9 . TGTGCCAGCAGCTTAGCCAATGGTGGCTACACCTTC CASSLANGGYTF
TRBJ2-7 . 15 TRBV7-2 . TGTGCCAGCAGCCTACAAGAGGGTAGCTCCTACGAGCAGTACTTC CASSLQEGSSYEQYF
TRBJ2-3 . 15 TRBV7-3 TRBD2 TGTGCCAGCAGCTTACAAGCGGGAGGGCCGCAGGCGCAGTATTTT CASSLQAGGPQAQYF
TRBJ1-1 . 12 TRBV18 . TGTGCCAGCTCACCGGCGGTAGGTGAAGCTTTCTTT CASSPAVGEAFF
TRBJ2-7 . 16 TRBV7-9 TRBD1 TGTGCCAGCAGTCCCGGGCCGGACAGGGGGCGTTACGAGCAGTACTTC CASSPGPDRGRYEQYF
TRBJ2-1 . 18 TRBV9 TRBD1 TGTGCCAGCAGCGTACAGCATTCCGGGACAGGGGGCCGCAATGAGCAGTTCTTC CASSVQHSGTGGRNEQFF
TRBJ2-2 few 15 TRBV19 . TGTGCCAGTAGTATGGTGACAGGGAGGGCCGGGGAGCTGTTTTTT CASSMVTGRAGELFF
TRBJ2-3 . 17 TRBV13 TRBD2 TGTGCCAGCAGCTTAACCGGGACTAGACAGCGGTCGGATACGCAGTATTTT CASSLTGTRQRSDTQYF
TRBJ1-3 . 11 TRBV20-1 . TGCAGTGCTGGTTGGTTTAACACCATATATTTT CSAGWFNTIYF
TRBJ1-1 . 15 TRBV29-1 . TGCAGCGTTGGTCGCTGGGAGTCGCTGGACACTGAAGCTTTCTTT CSVGRWESLDTEAFF
TRBJ2-1 few 15 TRBV11-2 TRBD1 TGTGCCAGCAGGCCTCAACAGGGGGCGTACAATGAGCAGTTCTTC CASRPQQGAYNEQFF
TRBJ2-1 . 15 TRBV10-3 TRBD2 TGTGCCATCAGTGAGACTAGCGGCTCCTACAATGAGCAGTTCTTC CAISETSGSYNEQFF
TRBJ2-5 few 13 TRBV7-9 . TGTGCCAGCAGCTTAGCCATATCAGAGACCCAGTACTTC CASSLAISETQYF
TRBJ2-6 . 13 TRBV10-3 . TGTGCCATCGGGATCGCGGGGGCCAACGTCCTGACTTTC CAIGIAGANVLTF
TRBJ2-3 few 14 TRBV5-1 TRBD2 TGCGCCAGCAGAACTAGCGGGAGCACAGATACGCAGTATTTT CASRTSGSTDTQYF
TRBJ2-7 few 15 TRBV5-1 . TGCGCCAGCAGTTTTGGGACCGCGAGCTCCTACGAGCAGTACTTC CASSFGTASSYEQYF
TRBJ1-2 few 16 TRBV6-5 . TGTGCCAGCAGTTACGCGGCAGGGCCGCTGAACTATGGCTACACCTTC CASSYAAGPLNYGYTF
TRBJ1-2 . 14 TRBV7-9 . TGTGCCAGCAGCCCCGGACCGACGGACTATGGCTACACCTTC CASSPGPTDYGYTF
TRBJ2-7 few 18 TRBV5-1 . TGCGCCAGCAGCTCCTACCGGCGTCTAGCTGATCGCTCCTACGAGCAGTACTTC CASSSYRRLADRSYEQYF
TRBJ2-7 . 16 TRBV27 TRBD2 TGTGCCAGCAGTTTGACTTTCACTAGCGGGACCTACGAGCAGTACTTC CASSLTFTSGTYEQYF
TRBJ2-1 . 17 TRBV7-2 . TGTGCCAGCAGCTTAGAGGGCTGGTCTAGCGCTCACAATGAGCAGTTCTTC CASSLEGWSSAHNEQFF
TRBJ2-1 few 17 TRBV9 TRBD2 TGTGCCAGCAGCGAGGGGCTAGCGGGAGCCCCCTACAATGAGCAGTTCTTC CASSEGLAGAPYNEQFF
TRBJ1-1 few 16 TRBV9 TRBD1 TGTGCCAGCAGCCAGAAAGGACAGGGACCGAACACTGAAGCTTTCTTT CASSQKGQGPNTEAFF
TRBJ2-5 . 15 TRBV5-4 TRBD1 TGTGCCAGCAGCTTACCGACAGGGATAGGAGAGACCCAGTACTTC CASSLPTGIGETQYF
TRBJ2-7 . 17 TRBV7-2 . TGTGCCAGCAGCCCCTGGATGGGACCCTCGGGCTCCTACGAGCAGTACTTC CASSPWMGPSGSYEQYF
TRBJ1-1 . 15 TRBV10-3 . TGTGCCATCACACCGGACGAAAATTTGAACACTGAAGCTTTCTTT CAITPDENLNTEAFF
TRBJ2-1 . 16 TRBV5-4 . TGTGCCAGCAGCTTGTTACGGACAGTCTCCTACAATGAGCAGTTCTTC CASSLLRTVSYNEQFF
TRBJ2-7 . 15 TRBV5-6 . TGTGCCAGCAGCTTGAAACGGACCAGCTCCTACGAGCAGTACTTC CASSLKRTSSYEQYF
TRBJ1-2 . 13 TRBV28 TRBD1 TGTGCCAGCAGTTTACCGACAGGGTCTGGCTACACCTTC CASSLPTGSGYTF
TRBJ2-1 few 17 TRBV4-1 TRBD2 TGCGCCAGCAGCCAAGATACTCGGACTAGCGGAAACAATGAGCAGTTCTTC CASSQDTRTSGNNEQFF
TRBJ2-4 few 16 TRBV19 TRBD1 TGTGCCAGTAGTATAACGGGACAGTTAGCCAAAAACATTCAGTACTTC CASSITGQLAKNIQYF
TRBJ1-3 few 14 TRBV6-5 . TGTGCCAGCAGTTACGGGGTATCTGGAAACACCATATATTTT CASSYGVSGNTIYF
TRBJ1-3 few 14 TRBV5-4 . TGTGCCAGCAGCTTTCAAGGTGATGGAAACACCATATATTTT CASSFQGDGNTIYF
TRBJ2-1 few 16 TRBV7-2 . TGTGCCAGCAGCCTGTCTGGGGCGACGTCCTACAATGAGCAGTTCTTC CASSLSGATSYNEQFF
TRBJ1-5 few 14 TRBV15 . TGTGCCACCAGCAGCGGTGGATCGAATCAGCCCCAGCATTTT CATSSGGSNQPQHF
TRBJ1-1 . 15 TRBV6-5 . TGTGCCAGCAGTTACGAGGGCAGGGGTGGGGCTGAAGCTTTCTTT CASSYEGRGGAEAFF
TRBJ2-1 . 13 TRBV2 . TGTGCCAGCCTGGTCCGAACGGACAATGAGCAGTTCTTC CASLVRTDNEQFF
TRBJ2-6 . 15 TRBV7-6 . TGTGCCAGCAGCTTCCAGGCTGTTGGGGCCAACGTCCTGACTTTC CASSFQAVGANVLTF
TRBJ2-1 . 13 TRBV7-7 . TGTGCTAGCAGTCTAGACCCCTACAATGAGCAGTTCTTC CASSLDPYNEQFF
TRBJ1-2 few 15 TRBV11-2 . TGTGCCAGCAGCATAGACCGCGAGGGGAACTATGGCTACACCTTC CASSIDREGNYGYTF
TRBJ2-3 few 15 TRBV7-9 TRBD1 TGTGCCAGCAGCTGGTCCGCGACAGGGACAGATACGCAGTATTTT CASSWSATGTDTQYF
TRBJ2-1 once 20 TRBV15 TRBD2 TGTGCCACCAGGGGCTTGTTAAGGTTAGCTAGCGGAAGACCCTACAATGAGCAGTTCTTC CATRGLLRLASGRPYNEQFF
TRBJ2-7 . 13 TRBV5-4 . TGTGCCAGCAGCCTAGGACCAGGCTACGAGCAGTACTTC CASSLGPGYEQYF